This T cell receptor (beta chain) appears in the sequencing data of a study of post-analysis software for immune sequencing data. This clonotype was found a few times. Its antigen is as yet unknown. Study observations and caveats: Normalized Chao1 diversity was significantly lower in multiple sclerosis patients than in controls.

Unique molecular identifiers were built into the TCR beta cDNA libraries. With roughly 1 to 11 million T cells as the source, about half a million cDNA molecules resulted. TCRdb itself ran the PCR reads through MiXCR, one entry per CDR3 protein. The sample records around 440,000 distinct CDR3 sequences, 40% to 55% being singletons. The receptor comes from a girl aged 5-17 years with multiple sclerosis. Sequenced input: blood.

The CDR3, as DNA: TGCAGTGCTAGAACCGGGACTAGACTCTCCTACGAGCAGTACTTC. Its protein is CSARTGTRLSYEQYF. The genes are TRBV20-1 and TRBJ2-7; 8 bases agree with TRBD2. V was clipped by 2 bases and J by 0 bases; unmatched bases: 6. This CDR3 has 15 residues. CDR1 and CDR2 (germline): DFQATT, SNEGSKA (reference sequence).